The present entry profiles one TCR beta chain with its context. Its antigen is undetermined. The junction departs from germline at one end; a sequencing error may be responsible. Germline assignment: CDR1 SGHTA and CDR2 FQGNSA. The CDR3 sequence is 13 residues long. The sample belongs to a study of response to subunit inactivated influenza vaccine. Whole-study findings and limits: The study's authors posited that every seasonal influenza vaccination enlists few new T cells.

MiXCR, applied by TCRdb to the RT-PCR reads, yields one record per CDR3 protein. The table records roughly 780,000 distinct CDR3 sequences, less than 20% of them present only once. The TCR originated in a man aged 50 to 60 who received an inactivated influenza vaccine. The chain recombines TRBV7-2 with TRBJ2-7; D unclear. The sample here was PBMCs from blood, taken 5 days after vaccination. Here the CDR3 DNA reads TGTGCCATCAGCGTAAACTACGGGTACGAGCAGTACTTC. Protein: CAISVNYGYEQYF.